A single sample gave rise to the 7 T cell receptor beta chains below, sequenced in a study of blood T cell repertoires in COVID-19. Data came from immunoSEQ multiplex PCR; TCRdb stores just in-frame clones and leaves some out. The sample lists 30,000 to 40,000 clones; about nine tenths were seen once. Sequencing input: peripheral blood. These receptors were obtained from a man in his fifties with active COVID-19.

This chain links TRBV9 with TRBJ1-2, with no clear D. The CDR3 runs 15 residues. Germline V gene lookup returns CDR1 SGDLS and CDR2 YYNGEE. V was cut by 4 bases and J by 0 bases, with 13 bases left in between. In DNA form, the CDR3 reads TGTGCCAGCAGCCCTGCCGGGTCCTCTAACTATGGCTACACCTTC. Translating it yields CASSPAGSSNYGYTF.

V is TRBV7-2 and J is TRBJ2-7; tentatively, D is TRBD2 (5 bases). Germline CDR1 is SGHTA and CDR2 is FQGNSA. Trimming left V 0 bases short and J 5 bases short, with 8 bases between. This CDR3 is 13 amino acids long. This CDR3 is CASSLAGVNEQYF. Written as DNA, the CDR3 is TGTGCCAGCAGCTTAGCGGGAGTGAACGAGCAGTACTTC.

The V gene is TRBV27, the J gene TRBJ1-5, with 11 bases identical to TRBD1. CDR1 is MNHEY, CDR2 SMNVEV, per germline (reference sequence). This CDR3 spans 18 amino acids. Trimming took 1 base from V and 0 from J; bases not matched to a gene: 5. As DNA, the CDR3 is TGTGCCAGCAGTTTATGGGGGACAGGGGGGCATAGCAATCAGCCCCAGCATTTT. Its translation is CASSLWGTGGHSNQPQHF.

This clone came up a few times. This sequence joins TRBV5-4 and TRBJ1-2; D is uncertain. Germline-derived CDR1 and CDR2 are SGHNT and YYREEE (reference sequence). This CDR3 is 15 amino acids long. V lost 4 bases and J lost 0, with 13 bases in between. The CDR3 DNA reads as TGTGCCAGCAGCCCTACAGAGTTAGCTAACTATGGCTACACCTTC. It specifies CASSPTELANYGYTF.

V is TRBV21-1 and J is TRBJ1-2; no check of the table's D call, TRBD1, against the DNA was made. TRBV21-1 is annotated as a pseudogene. The CDR3 is 17 residues long. CDR3 DNA: TGTGCCAGCAGCAAACCGTTACAGGGGGCTAGCAACTATGGCTACACCTTC. Protein sequence: CASSKPLQGASNYGYTF.

In this sample, this clone turned up once. The chain couples TRBV7-8 to TRBJ1-6; 8 positions agree with TRBD1. V shed 4 bases and J 8 bases; nucleotides not matched to a gene: 7. The length of the CDR3 is 15 residues. Per the germline V gene, CDR1 is SGHVS and CDR2 is FQNEAQ. CDR3 in amino acids: CASSSDRGAYSPLHF. CDR3 bases: TGTGCCAGCAGCTCCGACAGGGGCGCCTATTCACCCCTCCACTTT.

The gene calls are TRBV7-2 and TRBJ2-5; 11 bases agree with TRBD2. V was pared by 2 bases and J by 4 bases, with 6 bases of the junction left unmatched. This CDR3 comprises 16 residues. The germline V gene has CDR1 SGHTA and CDR2 FQGNSA. DNA of the CDR3: TGTGCCAGCAGCTTAAATAGCGGGAGGGCAAGAGAGACCCAGTACTTC. It specifies CASSLNSGRARETQYF.